The rows below give T cell receptor beta chains drawn from one sample of a study of T cells after yellow fever vaccination. TCRdb itself ran the 5' RACE reads through MiXCR, one entry per CDR3 protein. The data hold some 160,000 distinct CDR3 sequences, with 9.3% observed a single time. This specimen consisted of CD8+ T cells sorted from PBMCs, obtained 45 days after the yellow fever booster vaccination. These receptors were collected from a man aged 18 to 30 who received the YFV17D yellow fever vaccine. Both conserved end residues are trimmed from each CDR3. The order of the fields is J gene, clone size, V gene, CDR3 protein. The size entry is marked missing in some rows and otherwise reads once, few, many or a size class.

j_call: TRBJ2-3
clone_size: -
v_call: TRBV4-3
cdr3_aa: ASSPHTGGDRTDTQY

j_call: TRBJ2-5
clone_size: few
v_call: TRBV9
cdr3_aa: ASSVGLGGETQY

j_call: TRBJ1-4
clone_size: many
v_call: TRBV27
cdr3_aa: ASRKLGNEKLF

j_call: TRBJ2-2
clone_size: few
v_call: TRBV7-9
cdr3_aa: ASSLSGGELF

j_call: TRBJ2-3
clone_size: few
v_call: TRBV18
cdr3_aa: ASSPSSGLAGTDTQY

j_call: TRBJ1-1
clone_size: -
v_call: TRBV4-3
cdr3_aa: ASSQVRWGTEAF

j_call: TRBJ1-6
clone_size: few
v_call: TRBV12-3/TRBV12-4
cdr3_aa: ASSFGRSPHGNSPLH

j_call: TRBJ2-7
clone_size: -
v_call: TRBV6-1
cdr3_aa: ASSTVGQRPYEQY

j_call: TRBJ1-1
clone_size: few
v_call: TRBV5-1
cdr3_aa: ASSLGWADEVAF

j_call: TRBJ2-3
clone_size: few
v_call: TRBV2
cdr3_aa: ASQTEGYTDTQY

j_call: TRBJ2-5
clone_size: -
v_call: TRBV28
cdr3_aa: ASSMIWGQETQY

j_call: TRBJ1-2
clone_size: few
v_call: TRBV9
cdr3_aa: ASSNRDTSSYT

j_call: TRBJ2-1
clone_size: -
v_call: TRBV7-9
cdr3_aa: ASSLAPGPQVNEQF

j_call: TRBJ2-3
clone_size: -
v_call: TRBV9
cdr3_aa: ASSVVEGADTQY

j_call: TRBJ2-1
clone_size: few
v_call: TRBV2
cdr3_aa: ASSETRDRDFHEQF

j_call: TRBJ2-7
clone_size: few
v_call: TRBV7-9
cdr3_aa: ASRGQSSYEQY

j_call: TRBJ2-1
clone_size: many
v_call: TRBV6-2/TRBV6-3
cdr3_aa: ASSYYGGEYNEQF

j_call: TRBJ1-5
clone_size: -
v_call: TRBV3-1
cdr3_aa: ASSHDRTGTPQH

j_call: TRBJ1-3
clone_size: many
v_call: TRBV27
cdr3_aa: ASRQGQSLGYTIY

j_call: TRBJ1-2
clone_size: few
v_call: TRBV12-3/TRBV12-4
cdr3_aa: ASRGTVKTYGYT

j_call: TRBJ2-5
clone_size: few
v_call: TRBV11-2
cdr3_aa: ASSLGQGAMGGETQY

j_call: TRBJ2-7
clone_size: few
v_call: TRBV6-2/TRBV6-3
cdr3_aa: ASSSGGAHEQY

j_call: TRBJ1-5
clone_size: few
v_call: TRBV7-9
cdr3_aa: ASSSGTGQNQPQH

j_call: TRBJ2-1
clone_size: many
v_call: TRBV7-2
cdr3_aa: ASSYPWGSYNEQF

j_call: TRBJ2-2
clone_size: -
v_call: TRBV12-3/TRBV12-4
cdr3_aa: ASSPQGRELF

j_call: TRBJ2-3
clone_size: -
v_call: TRBV6-5
cdr3_aa: ASSYTGGGGDTQY

j_call: TRBJ2-2
clone_size: few
v_call: TRBV25-1
cdr3_aa: AIRQGATGELF

j_call: TRBJ2-3
clone_size: -
v_call: TRBV12-3/TRBV12-4
cdr3_aa: ASSSDRGLDTQY

j_call: TRBJ2-1
clone_size: many
v_call: TRBV9
cdr3_aa: ASSGWGETSYNEQF

j_call: TRBJ2-3
clone_size: -
v_call: TRBV11-1
cdr3_aa: ASSSLQRGSTDTQY

j_call: TRBJ1-2
clone_size: few
v_call: TRBV5-4
cdr3_aa: ASSPWGGSTGYT

j_call: TRBJ2-5
clone_size: few
v_call: TRBV10-3
cdr3_aa: AISDTFAPPTQY

j_call: TRBJ2-7
clone_size: many
v_call: TRBV4-1
cdr3_aa: ASSQEEQGQGYEQY

j_call: TRBJ2-2
clone_size: -
v_call: TRBV12-3/TRBV12-4
cdr3_aa: ASSPGTGENTGELF